The T cell receptor beta chain under discussion was sequenced for a study of blood T cell repertoires in COVID-19. About the study: COVID-19 samples from acute and convalescent phases originated in the United States, Italy and Spain. The cDNA or gDNA used as material had been derived from T cells, B-cell-depleted T cells, or PBMCs.

CDR3 length equals 18 residues. The germline V gene has CDR1 SNHLY and CDR2 FYNNEI. Trimming left V 0 bases short and J 0 bases short, with 15 bases between. Per the authors' pipeline: Reference gene primers were amplified, and this amplification served to estimate nucleated cell counts. Generated by immunoSEQ multiplex PCR, the TCRdb table keeps only in-frame clones and is missing some. That table is the source of V, J and clone size, and D and trimming were worked out from the DNA. The sample yields around 130,000 clones, 82% seen once. The chain uses TRBV2 and TRBJ1-5; TRBD1 might be the D (5 bases). The source material was peripheral blood. This receptor was obtained from a human donor in a cohort sampled during active COVID-19. Written as DNA, the CDR3 is TGTGCCAGCAGTGAAGCAGTTCTGGGGCTATATAGCAATCAGCCCCAGCATTTT. It encodes CASSEAVLGLYSNQPQHF.